The 16 T cell receptor beta chains in this list originate from one sample, sequenced in a study of glioma-infiltrating T cells. The iRepertoire nested amplicon-rescue multiplex PCR amplified TCR alpha and beta CDR3s from RNA. One entry per CDR3 protein, called by TCRdb with MiXCR from the multiplex PCR reads. The repertoire holds 93,000 or so distinct CDR3 sequences, with under 30% as singletons. The sequenced material came from glioma tissue, nonneoplastic brain tissue, or PBMCs (not recorded which). These receptors were taken from a human donor with low-grade glioma or glioblastoma, undergoing nonglioma brain surgery, or in good health (not recorded which).

In this sample, this clonotype turned up many times. The CDR3: CATSEAGETEQFF. The CDR3, as DNA: TGTGCCACCAGTGAGGCCGGGGAGACTGAGCAGTTCTTC. The chain is built from TRBV24-1 and TRBJ2-1; TRBD2 is a possible D gene (5 bases). The CDR3 spans 13 residues. Germline CDR1 KGHDR, CDR2 SFDVKD. Between the trimmed V and J ends, which lost 4 bases and 9 bases, there was a span of 12 bases.

This clonotype was counted between two and nine times. This sequence may be a read error, since a much larger clone differs from it by one base. The gene calls are TRBV7-2 and TRBJ2-3; D remains unclear. The CDR3 loop spans 15 amino acids. The V end lost 1 base, the J end lost 13 bases, and 21 bases lay between the germline ends. Germline values: CDR1 SGHTA, CDR2 FQGNSA. CDR3 in DNA: TGTGCCAGCAGCTTAGATGGGCCTTCCAACGACTTAAAGTATTTT. This codes for CASSLDGPSNDLKYF.

For this clonotype: This clone may be a read error of a much larger clone one base away. J is TRBJ1-6 and V is TRBV6-2 or TRBV6-3; D gene ambiguous. The CDR3 consists of 17 residues. The V gene's germline CDR1 is MNHEY and CDR2 SVGEGT. The CDR3 sequence is CASTYRSGLKFNSPLNF. As DNA, the CDR3 is TGTGCCAGCACATACCGTTCCGGGTTAAAGTTTAATTCACCCCTCAACTTT.

Only a few counts were recorded for this clonotype. This sequence joins TRBV12-3 or TRBV12-4 and TRBJ1-5; 7 nucleotides align to TRBD1. The CDR3 spans 15 residues. The junction had 10 bases not matched to a gene; V was cut back by 6 bases and J by 5 bases. CDR3 loop: CASSSGQVQHQPQHF. CDR3 nucleotides: TGTGCCAGCAGCTCAGGACAGGTTCAACATCAGCCCCAGCATTTT.

Turning to this clonotype: The junction departs from the called germline gene at one end, perhaps through a read error. The chain is built from TRBV18 and TRBJ1-2; 9 bases agree with TRBD1. The CDR3 spans 13 residues. CDR1 is KGHSH, CDR2 LQKENI, per germline. CDR3 sequence (DNA): TGTGCCAGCTCACCGCGGGACAGGGAATGCTACGCCTTC. Encoded protein: CASSPRDRECYAF.

This clonotype came up many times. The rearrangement links TRBV6-1 to TRBJ1-5; D is undetermined. Deletions cut 6 bases from V and 7 bases from J, with 22 bases between. Germline values: CDR1 MNHNS, CDR2 SASEGT. The CDR3 length is 16 residues. The CDR3 nucleotides read TGTGCCAGCAGCCTCGACGGATACCGTATCGGGCAGCCCCAGCATTTT. Protein: CASSLDGYRIGQPQHF.

This clonotype was seen more than once but under ten times. One end of the junction does not line up with germline, which may come from a read error. The J gene is TRBJ1-6, the V gene TRBV12-3 or TRBV12-4, with D hard to call. The CDR3 contains 16 residues. The CDR3 protein is CASSLAGDRNNSPLHF. As DNA, the CDR3 is TGTGCCAGCAGCTTAGCGGGTGATAGGAATAATTCACCCCTCCACTTT.

A remark on this clonotype: This may be a read error, as it is one base from a much larger clone. V and J are TRBV19 and TRBJ2-3; TRBD2 might be the D (7 bases). CDR1 LNHDA and CDR2 SQIVND come from the germline V gene (reference sequence). CDR3 length: 13 residues. CDR3 coding DNA: TGTGCCAGTACATCGGGGGGCACATATACGCAGTATTTT. This translates into CASTSGGTYTQYF.

The chain links TRBV4-1 to TRBJ2-3, with 7 nucleotides matching TRBD2. Germline V gene sequence: CDR1 MGHRA, CDR2 YSYEKL. CDR3 size: 14 residues. V gave up 4 bases and J gave up 4 bases; unmatched junction bases: 5. CDR3 loop: CASSLNSGADTQYF. CDR3 nucleotides: TGCGCCAGCAGCCTCAACAGCGGGGCAGATACGCAGTATTTT.

This clonotype came up a few times. This chain links TRBV9 with TRBJ1-3; D unresolved. Trimming took off 0 bases at V and 6 bases at J, with 13 bases between the two ends. This CDR3 contains 15 residues. Per germline, CDR1 SGDLS and CDR2 YYNGEE. CDR3 residues: CASSVAGSASNTIYF. The CDR3 bases are TGTGCCAGCAGCGTAGCGGGGTCGGCTTCAAACACCATATATTTT. Variable domain in full (rest from reference TRBV9 and TRBJ1-3): DSGVTQTPKHLITATGQRVTLRCSPRSGDLSVYWYQQSLDQGLQFLIQYYNGEERAKGNILERFSAQQFPDLHSELNLSSLELGDSALYFCASSVAGSASNTIYFGEGSWLTVV.

This clonotype was picked up many times. This chain connects TRBV7-2 to TRBJ2-1, with TRBD2 matching 12 bases. The CDR3 contains 15 residues. The V gene's germline CDR1 is SGHTA and CDR2 FQGNSA. The V and J ends lost 0 bases and 8 bases, in that order; junction bases with no gene match: 2. This CDR3 is CASSLAPSGGDEQFF. The CDR3 bases are TGTGCCAGCAGCTTAGCTCCTAGCGGGGGGGATGAGCAGTTCTTC.

Comments on this clonotype: This may come from a read error, since a much larger clone is one base off. The J gene is TRBJ2-7, the V gene TRBV28; TRBD1 matches at 7 bases. This CDR3 contains 15 residues. Per germline, CDR1 MDHEN and CDR2 SYDVKM. CDR3 residues: CASSWARDSPYGQYF. In DNA form, the CDR3 reads TGTGCCAGCAGCTGGGCGAGGGACAGTCCCTACGGGCAGTACTTC.

This clonotype was observed many times. V gene TRBV19 combines with J gene TRBJ1-6; D call uncertain. This CDR3 has 14 residues. Germline CDR1 LNHDA, CDR2 SQIVND (reference sequence). Trimming stripped 5 bases from V and 5 bases from J, with 10 bases between. The CDR3 is CASSPFSDNSPLHF. The CDR3 DNA sequence: TGTGCCAGTAGTCCGTTTTCCGATAATTCACCCCTCCACTTT.

As to this clonotype: A much larger clone differs from this one at a single base, so this may be a read error. The V call is TRBV20-1, the J call TRBJ1-1; D ambiguous. Germline values: CDR1 DFQATT, CDR2 SNEGSKA (reference sequence). CDR3 size: 13 residues. V was clipped by 3 bases and J by 7 bases, with 15 bases between them. CDR3 in amino acids: CSARRRFNGEAFF. CDR3 in DNA: TGCAGTGCTAGGAGGAGGTTTAATGGTGAAGCTTTCTTT.

This clonotype turned up a few times. The chain links TRBV14 to TRBJ1-2; 11 positions match TRBD1. V lost 2 bases and J lost 5; bases outside the gene matches: 4. The germline CDR1 and CDR2 sequences are SGHDN and FVKESK. The CDR3 covers 15 residues. CDR3 protein: CASSQLDRGPYGYTF. The CDR3 DNA reads as TGTGCCAGCAGCCAATTGGACAGGGGGCCTTATGGCTACACCTTC.

This clonotype was counted only a few times. The chain links TRBV14 to TRBJ2-5; 8 positions match TRBD1. From germline, CDR1 is SGHDN and CDR2 FVKESK. The CDR3 is made up of 15 amino acids. V dropped 3 bases and J dropped 9; count of bases not matched to a gene: 12. In DNA form, the CDR3 reads TGTGCCAGCAGCCACCATACCGGGACAGGCGGAGCCCAGTACTTC. This translates into CASSHHTGTGGAQYF.